This is a list of T cell receptor beta chains from one sample in a study of T cell responses to AZD1222 COVID-19 vaccine. The protocol was immunoSEQ multiplex PCR, while the TCRdb copy is restricted to in-frame clones and leaves out a portion. The table has 140,000 to 150,000 clones, about 94% seen once. Sample: peripheral blood, taken on day 0 of AZD1222 vaccination. The source is an adult in good health. The CDR3 runs from the conserved cysteine through the conserved F or W. A D gene is named only where the DNA matches it firmly. The listing skips clone size in some rows; elsewhere it reads once, few, many or a size class.

v_gene: TRBV7-4
d_gene: .
abundance: .
j_gene: TRBJ1-5
CDR3aa: CARGEPGTHQPQHF
CDR3nt: TGTGCCAGGGGTGAGCCAGGGACACATCAGCCCCAGCATTTT

v_gene: TRBV3-1/TRBV3-2
d_gene: TRBD1
abundance: .
j_gene: TRBJ2-7
CDR3aa: CASSRGQVSLYEQYF
CDR3nt: TGTGCCAGCAGCCGGGGACAGGTGAGCTTATACGAGCAGTACTTC

v_gene: TRBV2
d_gene: .
abundance: .
j_gene: TRBJ2-2
CDR3aa: CASRSGPQNTGELFF
CDR3nt: TGTGCCAGCAGATCGGGCCCACAGAACACCGGGGAGCTGTTTTTT

v_gene: TRBV6-4
d_gene: .
abundance: .
j_gene: TRBJ2-7
CDR3aa: CARAQVSGYEQYF
CDR3nt: TGTGCCAGGGCCCAGGTAAGCGGCTACGAGCAGTACTTC

v_gene: TRBV28
d_gene: .
abundance: .
j_gene: TRBJ1-5
CDR3aa: CASRSGTTGDNQPQHF
CDR3nt: TGTGCCAGCAGATCCGGGACCACCGGAGACAATCAGCCCCAGCATTTT

v_gene: TRBV19
d_gene: .
abundance: once
j_gene: TRBJ1-3
CDR3aa: CASGLENTIYF
CDR3nt: TGTGCCAGTGGACTTGAAAACACCATATATTTT

v_gene: TRBV6-1
d_gene: .
abundance: once
j_gene: TRBJ2-7
CDR3aa: CASSGVPAGKWDEQYF
CDR3nt: TGTGCCAGCAGTGGGGTGCCCGCGGGCAAGTGGGACGAGCAGTACTTC

v_gene: TRBV6-5
d_gene: .
abundance: .
j_gene: TRBJ1-3
CDR3aa: CASATGNTIYF
CDR3nt: TGTGCCAGCGCGACTGGAAACACCATATATTTT

v_gene: TRBV9
d_gene: TRBD1
abundance: .
j_gene: TRBJ1-2
CDR3aa: CASSATGGVYGYTF
CDR3nt: TGTGCCAGCAGCGCTACAGGGGGCGTCTATGGCTACACCTTC

v_gene: TRBV6-5
d_gene: TRBD2
abundance: .
j_gene: TRBJ2-3
CDR3aa: CASRPGGSTQYF
CDR3nt: TGTGCCAGCAGACCGGGAGGCTCGACGCAGTATTTT

v_gene: TRBV7-6
d_gene: TRBD2
abundance: .
j_gene: TRBJ2-5
CDR3aa: CASSLATLSGSQTQYF
CDR3nt: TGTGCCAGCAGCTTAGCGACCTTGAGCGGGAGTCAGACCCAGTACTTC

v_gene: TRBV28
d_gene: .
abundance: .
j_gene: TRBJ1-6
CDR3aa: CASSPLGMDSPLHF
CDR3nt: TGTGCCAGCAGTCCGCTCGGGATGGATTCACCCCTCCACTTT

v_gene: TRBV6-6
d_gene: .
abundance: .
j_gene: TRBJ1-6
CDR3aa: CASSRLGHSMGDSPLHF
CDR3nt: TGTGCCAGCAGTCGACTCGGACACTCAATGGGCGATTCACCCCTCCACTTT

v_gene: TRBV27
d_gene: .
abundance: .
j_gene: TRBJ1-1
CDR3aa: CASRPLNSWNTEAFF
CDR3nt: TGTGCCAGCCGCCCTCTTAATTCCTGGAACACTGAAGCTTTCTTT

v_gene: TRBV28
d_gene: .
abundance: once
j_gene: TRBJ1-1
CDR3aa: CASRLQGMGTEAFF
CDR3nt: TGTGCCAGCAGACTTCAAGGTATGGGCACTGAAGCTTTCTTT

v_gene: TRBV25-1
d_gene: .
abundance: few
j_gene: TRBJ1-5
CDR3aa: CASSEGGSNQPQHF
CDR3nt: TGTGCCAGCAGTGAAGGAGGTAGCAATCAGCCCCAGCATTTT

v_gene: TRBV3-1/TRBV3-2
d_gene: .
abundance: .
j_gene: TRBJ1-4
CDR3aa: CASSPHDPTGKKLFF
CDR3nt: TGTGCCAGCAGCCCACACGACCCCACAGGGAAAAAACTGTTTTTT

v_gene: TRBV2
d_gene: .
abundance: .
j_gene: TRBJ2-7
CDR3aa: CAASRGTSSYEQYF
CDR3nt: TGTGCCGCTAGTAGAGGGACCAGTTCCTACGAGCAGTACTTC

v_gene: TRBV6-2/TRBV6-3
d_gene: .
abundance: few
j_gene: TRBJ2-5
CDR3aa: CASSLGGFETQYF
CDR3nt: TGTGCCAGCAGCCTCGGGGGATTTGAGACCCAGTACTTC

v_gene: TRBV5-1
d_gene: .
abundance: .
j_gene: TRBJ2-5
CDR3aa: CASSFPPETQYF
CDR3nt: TGCGCCAGCAGCTTCCCCCCGGAGACCCAGTACTTC

v_gene: TRBV7-8
d_gene: TRBD2
abundance: .
j_gene: TRBJ2-3
CDR3aa: CASSLTGGGGTSVVDTQYF
CDR3nt: TGTGCCAGCAGCTTAACCGGAGGGGGGGGGACTAGCGTGGTAGATACGCAGTATTTT

v_gene: TRBV27
d_gene: .
abundance: .
j_gene: TRBJ2-7
CDR3aa: CASSPIRKPYEQYF
CDR3nt: TGTGCCAGCAGCCCCATTAGAAAGCCCTACGAGCAGTACTTC

v_gene: TRBV25-1
d_gene: TRBD2
abundance: .
j_gene: TRBJ2-7
CDR3aa: CASRTSGKSYEQYF
CDR3nt: TGTGCCAGCAGAACTAGCGGCAAATCCTACGAGCAGTACTTC

v_gene: TRBV5-4
d_gene: .
abundance: .
j_gene: TRBJ2-3
CDR3aa: CASRSLGTDTQYF
CDR3nt: TGTGCCAGCAGATCTCTTGGCACAGATACGCAGTATTTT

v_gene: TRBV9
d_gene: .
abundance: .
j_gene: TRBJ1-2
CDR3aa: CASSVGPLNYGYTF
CDR3nt: TGTGCCAGCAGCGTAGGTCCACTTAACTATGGCTACACCTTC

v_gene: TRBV27
d_gene: .
abundance: .
j_gene: TRBJ1-2
CDR3aa: CASSRDVSYGYTF
CDR3nt: TGTGCCAGCAGCCGGGACGTATCTTATGGCTACACCTTC

v_gene: TRBV5-1
d_gene: .
abundance: once
j_gene: TRBJ1-2
CDR3aa: CASSLGEVGGYTF
CDR3nt: TGCGCCAGCAGCTTGGGAGAGGTGGGGGGCTACACCTTC

v_gene: TRBV7-3
d_gene: .
abundance: .
j_gene: TRBJ1-1
CDR3aa: CASSLGGTVNTEAFF
CDR3nt: TGTGCCAGCAGCTTAGGGGGCACGGTGAACACTGAAGCTTTCTTT

v_gene: TRBV19
d_gene: TRBD2
abundance: once
j_gene: TRBJ2-4
CDR3aa: CASRSERERRNIQYF
CDR3nt: TGTGCCAGTAGATCCGAGCGGGAGCGGCGGAACATTCAGTACTTC

v_gene: TRBV7-8
d_gene: .
abundance: .
j_gene: TRBJ1-2
CDR3aa: CASSSDDYGYTF
CDR3nt: TGTGCCAGCAGCTCCGATGACTATGGCTACACCTTC

v_gene: TRBV18
d_gene: TRBD1
abundance: once
j_gene: TRBJ1-1
CDR3aa: CASSPRTGTEVKRTEAFF
CDR3nt: TGTGCCAGCTCACCCCGGACAGGGACCGAGGTGAAGAGGACTGAAGCTTTCTTT

v_gene: TRBV19
d_gene: .
abundance: few
j_gene: TRBJ1-1
CDR3aa: CATAARNTEAFF
CDR3nt: TGTGCTACTGCCGCTAGGAACACTGAAGCTTTCTTT

v_gene: TRBV27
d_gene: .
abundance: once
j_gene: TRBJ1-2
CDR3aa: CASSTQQGPTYGYTF
CDR3nt: TGTGCCAGCAGTACCCAACAGGGACCGACTTATGGCTACACCTTC

v_gene: TRBV29-1
d_gene: .
abundance: .
j_gene: TRBJ1-5
CDR3aa: CSVAGANQPQHF
CDR3nt: TGCAGCGTTGCGGGGGCCAATCAGCCCCAGCATTTT

v_gene: TRBV4-3
d_gene: .
abundance: .
j_gene: TRBJ2-6
CDR3aa: CASSQVGSGANVLTF
CDR3nt: TGCGCCAGCAGCCAAGTTGGGTCTGGGGCCAACGTCCTGACTTTC

v_gene: TRBV6-2/TRBV6-3
d_gene: .
abundance: .
j_gene: TRBJ1-5
CDR3aa: CASSYSWGSSQPQHF
CDR3nt: TGTGCCAGCAGTTACTCATGGGGATCCAGTCAACCCCAGCATTTT